The 24 T cell receptor beta chains below were found in one sample sequenced in a study of cytomegalovirus exposure and HLA in healthy donors. PCR employed 60 Vbeta and 13 Jbeta primers. Profiled with immunoSEQ multiplex PCR; TCRdb holds only in-frame clones, not every one. The listing contains 120,000 to 150,000 clones. What was sequenced was PBMCs. The source of these receptors is a woman in her late teens or twenties in good health and CMV-seronegative.

The V gene is TRBV15, the J gene TRBJ1-5, with D hard to call. Looked up from germline, CDR1 is LNHNV and CDR2 is YYDKDF (reference sequence). V lost 0 bases, J lost 4 bases, and 7 bases lay in between. This CDR3 has 14 amino acids. The CDR3 DNA reads as TGTGCCACCAGCAGAGATTCGGTTAATCAGCCCCAGCATTTT. It yields the protein CATSRDSVNQPQHF.

V usage is TRBV6-5 and J usage is TRBJ2-5; D unresolved. V lost 11 bases and J 5 bases, leaving 18 bases between the germline ends. The CDR3 covers 13 residues. Germline CDR1 MNHEY, CDR2 SVGAGI. In nucleotides, the CDR3 is TGTGCCGTCCAGCGCCGGGTCGGGGAGACCCAGTACTTC. Residues: CAVQRRVGETQYF.

This chain joins TRBV27 and TRBJ2-1, with 7 bases matching TRBD1. The germline V gene encodes CDR1 MNHEY and CDR2 SMNVEV (reference sequence). The V gene end was trimmed by 5 bases and the J gene end by 9 bases; junction bases not matched to a gene: 16. This CDR3 has 16 residues. In DNA form, the CDR3 reads TGTGCCAGCAGTACTGGCGGACAGGCCAGACGGGGTGAGCAGTTCTTC. Translation: CASSTGGQARRGEQFF.

V gene TRBV5-1 combines with J gene TRBJ1-1, with unresolved D. Trimming removed 5 bases at V and 1 base at J, with 9 bases between. CDR1 and CDR2 from the germline V gene are SGHRS and YFSETQ. The CDR3 runs to 13 residues. CDR3 protein: CASRQHENTEAFF. Here the CDR3 DNA reads TGCGCCAGCAGACAACACGAGAACACTGAAGCTTTCTTT.

The J gene is TRBJ2-7, the V gene TRBV29-1; the match to TRBD1 covers 7 bases. This CDR3 is 14 amino acids long. The germline V gene has CDR1 SQVTM and CDR2 ANQGSEA. Trimming at V came to 6 bases and at J to 6 bases, leaving 14 bases not matched to a gene. The CDR3 DNA reads as TGCAGCGTGCGTGGACAGGCTAAAGATAGCGAGCAGTACTTC. The encoded protein is CSVRGQAKDSEQYF.

The chain joins TRBV13 to TRBJ2-2, with 7 bases fitting TRBD1. Germline V gene data show CDR1 as PRHDT and CDR2 as FYEKMQ (reference sequence). The CDR3 length is 16 residues. Trimming removed 5 bases from V and 0 bases from J; junction bases left unmatched: 6. CDR3 protein: CASSPQTGSNTGELFF. CDR3 coding DNA: TGTGCCAGCAGCCCTCAGACAGGGTCGAACACCGGGGAGCTGTTTTTT.

On this clone itself: The same CDR3 is also encoded by other DNA sequences in this sample. This sequence joins TRBV9 and TRBJ2-3; 9 nucleotides align to TRBD2. This CDR3 comprises 15 residues. V trimming: 0 bases; J trimming: 1 base; junction bases outside the gene matches: 0. Germline V gives CDR1 SGDLS, CDR2 YYNGEE. CDR3 in amino acids: CASSVGGRGTDTQYF. DNA of the CDR3: TGTGCCAGCAGCGTAGGCGGGAGGGGCACAGATACGCAGTATTTT.

The CDR3 sequence: CASNAERIYEQYV. Here the CDR3 DNA reads TGCGCCAGCAACGCAGAGAGGATCTACGAGCAGTACGTC. This sequence joins TRBV10-1 and TRBJ2-7; no definite D call. CDR1 and CDR2 from the germline V gene are WNHNN and SYGVQD (reference sequence). The CDR3 extends over 13 amino acids. V was clipped by 7 bases and J by 3 bases, with 13 bases between them.

The gene calls are TRBV28 and TRBJ1-2; 8 nucleotides agree with TRBD1. The trim removed 5 bases at V and 9 bases at J, leaving 14 bases unmatched. The CDR3 has 15 residues. Germline values: CDR1 MDHEN, CDR2 SYDVKM. CDR3 in amino acids: CASSPLGAGGRRYTF. The CDR3 coding sequence is TGTGCCAGCAGTCCCCTAGGGGCAGGGGGCAGGCGCTACACCTTC.

The CDR3 sequence: CASSAGGTHYGYTF. The CDR3, as DNA: TGTGCCAGCAGCGCAGGTGGGACTCATTATGGCTACACCTTC. The V gene is TRBV9, the J gene TRBJ1-2, with TRBD1 as a possible D gene (5 bases). Trimming pared 3 bases from V and 5 bases from J, leaving 14 bases between. The germline V gene has CDR1 SGDLS and CDR2 YYNGEE. The CDR3 runs 14 residues.

The rearrangement joins TRBV4-1 to TRBJ1-6, with D hard to call. The V and J ends lost 4 bases and 5 bases respectively, with 9 bases between them. CDR1 is MGHRA and CDR2 is YSYEKL in the germline V gene. This CDR3 is 14 amino acids long. The CDR3 reads CASSPPENNSPLHF. CDR3 nucleotides: TGCGCCAGCAGCCCACCAGAAAATAATTCACCCCTCCACTTT.

The chain has TRBV5-1 and TRBJ2-5; TRBD1 matches at 8 bases. Germline values: CDR1 SGHRS, CDR2 YFSETQ. The junction had 9 bases not matched to a gene; V was cut back by 4 bases and J by 1 base. This CDR3 has 16 amino acids. Written as DNA, the CDR3 is TGCGCCAGCAGCCAAGGACAGGGTGGTGGCCAAGAGACCCAGTACTTC. Translated: CASSQGQGGGQETQYF.

The chain employs TRBV4-2 and TRBJ2-7; 8 bases are shared with TRBD1. This CDR3 is built from 16 residues. Germline V lookup: CDR1 LGHNA, CDR2 YNFKEQ. The trim removed 0 bases at V and 2 bases at J, leaving 6 bases unmatched. CDR3 protein: CASSQDTDRAPYEQYF. CDR3 bases: TGTGCCAGCAGCCAAGATACGGACAGGGCCCCCTACGAGCAGTACTTC.

The CDR3 is CASSPMTANEKLFF. CDR3 sequence (DNA): TGTGCCAGCTCACCAATGACAGCTAATGAAAAACTGTTTTTT. The rearrangement joins TRBV18 to TRBJ1-4; TRBD1 might be the D (5 bases). CDR1 is KGHSH and CDR2 is LQKENI in the germline V gene. CDR3 length: 14 residues. Trimming took 2 bases from V and 3 from J, leaving 7 bases between them.

The CDR3 bases are TGTGCCAGCAGTGAAGCACGGCGGAAGTTTACGGAGCAGTACGTC. This encodes CASSEARRKFTEQYV. V gene TRBV6-1 combines with J gene TRBJ2-7; no definite D call. The germline V gene encodes CDR1 MNHNS and CDR2 SASEGT. This CDR3 is 15 amino acids long. Trimming cost V 0 bases and J 7 bases, with 16 bases left between them.

The chain has TRBV14 and TRBJ1-4; possibly TRBD1 for D (5 bases). Trimming shortened V by 3 bases and J by 7 bases, and 12 bases separated the two germline ends. The germline V gene has CDR1 SGHDN and CDR2 FVKESK. CDR3 length equals 14 residues. DNA of the CDR3: TGTGCCAGCAGCCATCCCGGGGGTTTTGAAAAACTGTTTTTT. This translates into CASSHPGGFEKLFF.

The chain carries TRBV5-1 and TRBJ1-4; 7 nucleotides match TRBD1. From germline, CDR1 is SGHRS and CDR2 YFSETQ. V lost 3 bases to trimming and J lost 0 bases; unmatched junction nucleotides: 5. This CDR3 has 16 amino acids. The CDR3 spells CASSSTGDPTNEKLFF. CDR3 in DNA: TGCGCCAGCAGCTCAACAGGGGATCCAACTAATGAAAAACTGTTTTTT.

J is TRBJ2-7 and V is TRBV20-1, with D possibly matching TRBD1 (5 bases). The CDR3 is 11 residues long. V was clipped by 7 bases and J by 3 bases, with 10 bases between them. In germline, CDR1 is DFQATT, CDR2 SNEGSKA (reference sequence). CDR3 coding DNA: TGCAGTGTGACAGCCTACTACGAGCAGTACTTC. Its protein is CSVTAYYEQYF.

The gene calls are TRBV5-1 and TRBJ1-4; 9 bases map to TRBD1. The CDR3 totals 15 residues. CDR1 and CDR2 from the germline V gene are SGHRS and YFSETQ. With V trimmed by 1 base and J by 7 bases, 5 bases remained unmatched. CDR3 nucleotide sequence: TGCGCCAGCAGCTTGTACAGGGGGCGCGGTGAAAAACTGTTTTTT. Residues: CASSLYRGRGEKLFF.

The CDR3 protein is CASGDSYTF. CDR3 nucleotides: TGTGCCAGCGGGGACAGCTACACCTTC. V is TRBV19 and J is TRBJ1-2; possible D gene TRBD1, 6 bases. Per the germline V gene, CDR1 is LNHDA and CDR2 is SQIVND (reference sequence). Trimming cost V 9 bases and J 9 bases, with 8 bases left between them. This CDR3 has 9 residues. Together with reference TRBV19 and TRBJ1-2, the CDR3 gives the full variable domain: DGGITQSPKYLFRKEGQNVTLSCEQNLNHDAMYWYRQDPGQGLRLIYYSQIVNDFQKGDIAEGYSVSREKKESFPLTVTSAQKNPTAFYLCASGDSYTFGSGTRLTVV.

This sequence joins TRBV7-3 and TRBJ2-1, with D tentatively TRBD1 (5 bases). This CDR3 has 14 residues. V was shortened by 5 bases and J by 3 bases, with 11 bases between the two germline ends. Germline V lookup: CDR1 SGHTA, CDR2 FQGTGA. As DNA, the CDR3 is TGTGCCAGCAGCGTTCAGGGTCGCTACAATGAGCAGTTCTTC. Protein product: CASSVQGRYNEQFF.

The chain links TRBV7-2 to TRBJ1-2; maybe TRBD1 (5 bases). The V end lost 5 bases, the J end lost 2 bases, and 12 bases lay between the germline ends. Germline V CDR1 and CDR2: SGHTA, FQGNSA. The CDR3 sequence is 14 residues long. The CDR3 DNA reads as TGTGCCAGCAGCAACCCGGGGGGGAACTATGGCTACACCTTC. This sequence encodes CASSNPGGNYGYTF.

The chain links TRBV5-1 to TRBJ2-3, with 10 bases fitting TRBD2. Germline V gene sequence: CDR1 SGHRS, CDR2 YFSETQ. Trimming cost V 4 bases and J 4 bases; bases outside gene matches: 3. The CDR3 is 14 amino acids. The CDR3 loop reads CASSGGTSADTQYF. DNA for the CDR3: TGCGCCAGCAGCGGGGGGACTAGCGCAGATACGCAGTATTTT. Together with reference TRBV5-1 and TRBJ2-3, the CDR3 gives the full variable domain: KAGVTQTPRYLIKTRGQQVTLSCSPISGHRSVSWYQQTPGQGLQFLFEYFSETQRNKGNFPGRFSGRQFSNSRSEMNVSTLELGDSALYLCASSGGTSADTQYFGPGTRLTVL.

V gene TRBV7-3 combines with J gene TRBJ2-3; 7 bases line up with TRBD2. The junction had 5 bases not matched to a gene; V was cut back by 2 bases and J by 0 bases. The V gene's germline CDR1 is SGHTA and CDR2 FQGTGA. The CDR3 spans 16 residues. Written as DNA, the CDR3 is TGTGCCAGCAGCTTATCAGCGGGGACCAGCACAGATACGCAGTATTTT. Residues: CASSLSAGTSTDTQYF.